This TCR beta chain stems from a study of cytomegalovirus exposure and HLA in healthy donors. Germline V gene data show CDR1 as SGHAT and CDR2 as FQDESV (reference sequence). The CDR3 totals 18 residues. The V gene end was trimmed by 2 bases and the J gene end by 1 base; junction bases not matched to a gene: 8. Primers included in the PCR were 60 Vbeta and 13 Jbeta primers. Only in-frame clones appear in the TCRdb table, and some are missing; sequencing was by immunoSEQ multiplex PCR. The data hold some 250,000 clones, with about 81% observed a single time. The origin of this receptor is a woman aged 35 to 49 in good health and CMV-seropositive. Sequenced material: PBMCs. The chain is built from TRBV11-1 and TRBJ2-2; 9 bases map to TRBD2. The CDR3 DNA is TGTGCCAGCAGCTTATCCCTTATGACTAGCGGGAACACCGGGGAGCTGTTTTTT. Translation gives CASSLSLMTSGNTGELFF.